This T cell receptor beta chain is drawn from a study of T cells in Graves' hyperthyroidism and ophthalmopathy. The sample holds many counts of this clonotype. J was trimmed by 8 bases and V by 6 bases; bases with no gene match: 10. Germline-derived CDR1 and CDR2 are MDHEN and SYDVKM. The CDR3 sequence is 16 residues long. Authors of the study amplified TCR beta CDR3 regions from RNA transcripts. During a first-round RT-PCR of the TCR CDR3, the HTBI primer set was used. Using its own MiXCR run on the multiplex PCR reads, TCRdb lists one record per CDR3 protein. The data show 300,000 to 350,000 distinct CDR3 sequences, roughly 23% seen once.

The chain links TRBV28 to TRBJ2-1; TRBD2 aligns across 13 bases. The sequence derives from a woman between 50 and 59 years old with Graves' hyperthyroidism. Input material: blood. In DNA, the CDR3 is TGTGCCAGCAGCCACTCCGGGACTAGCGGGGTTTATGAGCAGTTCTTC. Translated, it gives CASSHSGTSGVYEQFF.